Below, 28 T cell receptor beta chains from the same sample are listed, as sequenced in a study of blood T cells in healthy people across ages. Together with a sample-barcoded 5' primer, a J-beta primer mix was included in a second PCR lasting about 7 to 11 cycles. From the 5' RACE reads, TCRdb called clonotypes with MiXCR, one entry per CDR3 protein. The repertoire holds about a million distinct CDR3 sequences, more than 30% seen once, with over 10% in the top ten. The specimen was blood. Receptors were obtained from a man aged 18 to 29 in good health.

This rearrangement joins TRBV2 to TRBJ1-1; D is unresolved. CDR1 is SNHLY, CDR2 FYNNEI, per germline. The ends were cut back, 3 bases at V and 10 bases at J, with 18 bases in the middle. The CDR3 length is 14 residues. CDR3 DNA sequence: TGTGCCAGCAGTGAGCGAGACTTTCCCCGTGTAGCTTTCTTT. Translating it yields CASSERDFPRVAFF.

This clonotype has just a few counts. This chain connects TRBV7-2 to TRBJ1-1; D is perhaps TRBD1 (5 bases). CDR1 is SGHTA and CDR2 is FQGNSA in the germline V gene. This CDR3 is built from 15 residues. With 1 base removed from V and 4 bases from J, the gap between germline ends came to 13 bases. This chain's CDR3 is CASSLERGTGTEAFF. CDR3 in DNA: TGTGCCAGCAGCTTAGAGCGGGGAACAGGCACTGAAGCTTTCTTT.

This clonotype was observed a few times. The chain couples TRBV5-4 to TRBJ1-4; TRBD1 matches 7 bases. The CDR3 is made up of 18 amino acids. V was clipped by 4 bases and J by 0 bases; unmatched bases: 12. CDR1 is SGHNT, CDR2 YYREEE, per germline (reference sequence). CDR3 in amino acids: CASSDNPRDSATNEKLFF. As DNA, the CDR3 is TGTGCCAGCAGCGATAACCCCCGGGACAGTGCAACTAATGAAAAACTGTTTTTT.

In regard to this clonotype: A read error may explain this, as a much larger clone is one base away. V and J are TRBV12-3 or TRBV12-4 and TRBJ2-3; possible D gene TRBD1, 6 bases. This CDR3 region has 16 residues. V dropped 6 bases and J dropped 2 bases, with 18 bases sitting between them. The chain's CDR3 is CASRADRSLHTDTQYF. CDR3 nucleotide sequence: TGTGCCAGCAGAGCGGACAGAAGTCTCCACACAGATACGCAGTATTTT.

This clonotype was found a few times. The chain carries TRBV10-3 and TRBJ2-1, with a tentative D call TRBD1 (5 bases). Trimming left V 7 bases short and J 1 base short, with 11 bases between. In germline, CDR1 is ENHRY, CDR2 SYGVKD. This CDR3 region has 14 residues. The CDR3 coding sequence is TGTGCCATCAAGGGTCAGGGTTCCTACAATGAGCAGTTCTTC. Amino acids: CAIKGQGSYNEQFF.

V and J are TRBV6-1 and TRBJ1-2; D perhaps matches TRBD1 (6 bases). Trimming removed 2 bases from V and 8 bases from J, with 18 bases in between. There are 15 residues in the CDR3. Germline V gives CDR1 MNHNS, CDR2 SASEGT. CDR3 sequence reads: CASSEYGQEQGGYTF. The CDR3 bases are TGTGCCAGCAGTGAATATGGCCAGGAGCAGGGGGGCTACACCTTC.

The chain carries TRBV25-1 and TRBJ1-4; D is unresolved. V was trimmed by 5 bases and J by 7 bases, leaving 17 bases between them. Germline V CDR1 and CDR2: MGHDK, SYGVNS. This CDR3 spans 15 amino acids. DNA of the CDR3: TGTGCCAGCAGTACGGGTGGAGGGCGGGGTGAAAAACTGTTTTTT. Protein sequence: CASSTGGGRGEKLFF.

Concerning this clonotype itself: At one boundary the junction diverges from the germline segment, which might be a read error. The chain is built from TRBV7-7 and TRBJ2-2; D unclear. The CDR3 has 14 residues. CDR1 SSHAT and CDR2 FNYEAQ come from the germline V gene (reference sequence). The CDR3 region is CASSLDRGSGELFF. Here the CDR3 DNA reads TGTGCTAGCAGCTTAGATCGTGGTTCTGGGGAGCTGTTTTTT.

This clonotype was seen a few times. The chain is built from TRBV7-2 and TRBJ2-3; 12 positions match TRBD2. The CDR3 totals 16 residues. CDR1 SGHTA and CDR2 FQGNSA come from the germline V gene. V trimming: 4 bases; J trimming: 4 bases; junction bases outside the gene matches: 6. The DNA of the CDR3 is TGTGCCAGCAGCTCAACTAGCGGGGGGCCGTCAGATACGCAGTATTTT. Amino acid sequence: CASSSTSGGPSDTQYF.

The chain has TRBV6-5 and TRBJ1-3; no clear D. Per germline, CDR1 MNHEY and CDR2 SVGAGI. The CDR3 consists of 15 residues. Trimming removed 6 bases at V and 0 bases at J, with 12 bases between. For the CDR3, the DNA is TGTGCCAGCAGCCGTACGGGGTACTCTGGAAACACCATATATTTT. Encoded protein: CASSRTGYSGNTIYF.

The J gene is TRBJ2-5, the V gene TRBV12-3 or TRBV12-4, with no clear D. The CDR3 length is 13 residues. V was clipped by 7 bases and J by 4 bases, with 13 bases between them. In DNA, the CDR3 is TGTGCCAGCAACTTCCAGGAATCAGAGACCCAGTACTTC. It is translated as CASNFQESETQYF.

This sequence joins TRBV20-1 and TRBJ2-1; no clear D. With 5 bases removed from V and 0 bases from J, the gap between germline ends came to 11 bases. This CDR3 has 14 residues. Germline CDR1 reads DFQATT; CDR2 reads SNEGSKA (reference sequence). CDR3 sequence: CSAVPTSSYNEQFF. CDR3 sequence (DNA): TGCAGTGCTGTACCGACCAGCTCCTACAATGAGCAGTTCTTC.

This clonotype was observed a handful of times. The chain carries TRBV15 and TRBJ2-7; a weak D match, TRBD1 (5 bases). The CDR3 extends over 15 amino acids. V lost 9 bases, J lost 2 bases, and 20 bases lay in between. The V gene's germline CDR1 is LNHNV and CDR2 YYDKDF (reference sequence). For the CDR3, the DNA is TGTGCCACTACTTTAATTAACAGGCCGCCCTACGAGCAGTACTTC. Protein product: CATTLINRPPYEQYF.

CDR3 coding DNA: TGTGCCAGCAGTTCGTCCTTGGCCCAGGGGGAGACCCAGTACTTC. Translating gives CASSSSLAQGETQYF. The chain recombines TRBV12-3 or TRBV12-4 with TRBJ2-5, with D maybe TRBD1 (6 bases). The CDR3 covers 15 residues. Trimming took off 4 bases at V and 5 bases at J, with 17 bases between the two ends.

The chain joins TRBV20-1 to TRBJ1-1, with D possibly matching TRBD1 (5 bases). The V end lost 3 bases, the J end lost 1 base, and 9 bases lay between the germline ends. The CDR3 runs 13 residues. CDR1 and CDR2 from the germline V gene are DFQATT and SNEGSKA (reference sequence). The DNA of the CDR3 is TGCAGTGCTAGCTTTGGGGCGAACACTGAAGCTTTCTTT. Translation: CSASFGANTEAFF.

This chain uses TRBV28 with TRBJ2-4; D is undetermined. The V and J ends lost 8 bases and 6 bases respectively, with 2 bases between them. This CDR3 contains 9 residues. Germline V gene sequence: CDR1 MDHEN, CDR2 SYDVKM. The CDR3 here is CASGNIQYF. The CDR3 coding sequence is TGTGCCAGCGGAAACATTCAGTACTTC. Looking up the rest from reference TRBV28 and TRBJ2-4 gives the full variable domain: DVKVTQSSRYLVKRTGEKVFLECVQDMDHENMFWYRQDPGLGLRLIYFSYDVKMKEKGDIPEGYSVSREKKERFSLILESASTNQTSMYLCASGNIQYFGAGTRLSVL.

The chain recombines TRBV5-1 with TRBJ2-1; D is ambiguous. V lost 1 base and J 7 bases, leaving 15 bases between the germline ends. The CDR3 spans 15 residues. From germline, CDR1 is SGHRS and CDR2 YFSETQ. The CDR3 DNA sequence: TGCGCCAGCAGCTTGAATGGCGGAAACGAAAATGAGCAGTTCTTC. This gives the protein CASSLNGGNENEQFF.

V gene TRBV25-1 combines with J gene TRBJ2-3; TRBD1 matches 7 bases. The germline V gene has CDR1 MGHDK and CDR2 SYGVNS. The trim removed 4 bases at V and 11 bases at J, leaving 6 bases unmatched. The CDR3 consists of 12 residues. CDR3 in amino acids: CASSVPGQLQYF. CDR3 DNA: TGTGCCAGCAGTGTGCCGGGACAGCTGCAGTATTTT.

This chain uses TRBV7-9 with TRBJ2-1; D remains unclear. V was cut by 5 bases and J by 12 bases, with 11 bases left in between. Germline V CDR1 and CDR2: SEHNR, FQNEAQ (reference sequence). The CDR3 runs 11 residues. The CDR3 reads CASSQEIGQFF. The CDR3 coding sequence is TGTGCCAGCAGCCAAGAAATCGGGCAGTTCTTC.

In this sample, this clonotype turned up a few times. The chain links TRBV30 to TRBJ1-2; 7 bases match TRBD1. J gave up 8 bases and V 0 bases, and 9 bases lay outside the gene matches. From germline, CDR1 is GTSNPN and CDR2 SVGIG (reference sequence). This CDR3 has 14 amino acids. CDR3 bases: TGTGCCTGGAGTGTGACTCGCTACAGGGGCGGCTACACCTTC. This codes for CAWSVTRYRGGYTF.

In this sample, this clonotype turned up many times. V usage is TRBV7-6 and J usage is TRBJ2-3; the match to TRBD1 covers 8 bases. This CDR3 comprises 19 residues. The germline gives CDR1 SGHVS, CDR2 FNYEAQ. Trimming at V came to 4 bases and at J to 2 bases, leaving 17 bases not matched to a gene. CDR3 sequence (DNA): TGTGCCAGCAGCTCAGGACAAAGGGACAGGCCAATCCTCACAGATACGCAGTATTTT. Translating gives CASSSGQRDRPILTDTQYF.

This clonotype showed up just a few times. The chain recombines TRBV4-2 with TRBJ2-2; 14 bases align to TRBD2. Germline V CDR1 and CDR2: LGHNA, YNFKEQ. The CDR3 is made up of 18 amino acids. J lost 1 base, V lost 4 bases, and 5 bases had no gene match. CDR3 residues: CASSPGLAGGLNTGELFF. CDR3 DNA sequence: TGTGCCAGCAGCCCTGGACTAGCGGGGGGACTGAACACCGGGGAGCTGTTTTTT.

The chain is built from TRBV13 and TRBJ1-1; D is uncertain. The germline V gene has CDR1 PRHDT and CDR2 FYEKMQ (reference sequence). This CDR3 spans 14 amino acids. Trimming pared 2 bases from V and 1 base from J, leaving 8 bases between. The CDR3 DNA reads as TGTGCCAGCAGCTTATACACCGAGAACACTGAAGCTTTCTTT. Translation: CASSLYTENTEAFF.

The chain is built from TRBV20-1 and TRBJ2-1; TRBD2 agrees at 11 bases. The germline V gene encodes CDR1 DFQATT and CDR2 SNEGSKA (reference sequence). The CDR3 contains 15 residues. Germline trimming cut 3 bases from V and 3 bases from J; bases unmatched to any gene: 4. The CDR3 loop reads CSASKLAGDYNEQFF. DNA for the CDR3: TGCAGTGCTAGCAAACTAGCGGGGGACTACAATGAGCAGTTCTTC.

This clonotype occurred a few times. The V call is TRBV7-2, the J call TRBJ2-5; D is ambiguous. CDR1 and CDR2 (germline): SGHTA, FQGNSA. This CDR3 comprises 15 residues. V was clipped by 1 base and J by 0 bases, with 9 bases between them. The CDR3 region is CASSLVLGYQETQYF. DNA of the CDR3: TGTGCCAGCAGCTTAGTTCTCGGGTACCAAGAGACCCAGTACTTC.

This clonotype was counted only a few times. This sequence joins TRBV9 and TRBJ2-1; D may match TRBD1 or TRBD2 (5 bases each). The CDR3 consists of 15 residues. Germline V gene lookup returns CDR1 SGDLS and CDR2 YYNGEE. The ends were cut back, 2 bases at V and 3 bases at J, with 12 bases in the middle. In DNA form, the CDR3 reads TGTGCCAGCAGCGTCCGGGACGGCTTCTACAATGAGCAGTTCTTC. It is translated as CASSVRDGFYNEQFF. Together with reference TRBV9 and TRBJ2-1, the CDR3 gives the full variable domain: DSGVTQTPKHLITATGQRVTLRCSPRSGDLSVYWYQQSLDQGLQFLIQYYNGEERAKGNILERFSAQQFPDLHSELNLSSLELGDSALYFCASSVRDGFYNEQFFGPGTRLTVL.

The genes are TRBV28 and TRBJ2-7; weak D call: TRBD1 (6 bases). From germline, CDR1 is MDHEN and CDR2 SYDVKM. V lost 4 bases, J lost 5 bases, and 18 bases lay in between. This CDR3 spans 15 amino acids. CDR3 DNA sequence: TGTGCCAGCAGTTCCCCCACAGGGTCCGCCCACGAGCAGTACTTC. Protein: CASSSPTGSAHEQYF.

The genes are TRBV12-3 or TRBV12-4 and TRBJ2-2; TRBD1 agrees at 10 bases. The ends lost 7 bases at V and 5 bases at J; junction bases unmatched: 4. The CDR3 is made up of 14 amino acids. This CDR3 is CASTPGQGTGELFF. The CDR3 DNA sequence: TGTGCCAGCACCCCGGGACAGGGGACCGGGGAGCTGTTTTTT.